The sample holds many counts of the clone carrying this TCR beta chain. Antigen: not known. These data originate in a study of CD8 T cells in ankylosing spondylitis. Study observations and caveats: From matched ankylosing spondylitis synovial fluid, disease-linked clones were reportedly recovered at significantly enriched levels.

Each TCR beta library was made by quantitative 5'-RACE that incorporated molecular barcodes. Each CDR3 protein is one row after TCRdb ran MiXCR on the 5' RACE reads. The data show about 240,000 distinct CDR3 sequences, 8% to 9.5% seen once. This clonotype was sampled from a male donor with ankylosing spondylitis or in good health (not recorded which). Sequences were obtained from blood, either unsorted or a sorted T cell fraction (not recorded which).

In nucleotides, the CDR3 is TGCAGCGCACAGACTAGCGGGAGGGTCTACAATGAGCAGTTCTTC. Protein sequence: CSAQTSGRVYNEQFF. The rearrangement joins TRBV29-1 to TRBJ2-1, with 14 bases fitting TRBD2. Germline V lookup: CDR1 SQVTM, CDR2 ANQGSEA. J gave up 3 bases and V 7 bases, and 5 bases lay outside the gene matches. There are 15 residues in the CDR3.